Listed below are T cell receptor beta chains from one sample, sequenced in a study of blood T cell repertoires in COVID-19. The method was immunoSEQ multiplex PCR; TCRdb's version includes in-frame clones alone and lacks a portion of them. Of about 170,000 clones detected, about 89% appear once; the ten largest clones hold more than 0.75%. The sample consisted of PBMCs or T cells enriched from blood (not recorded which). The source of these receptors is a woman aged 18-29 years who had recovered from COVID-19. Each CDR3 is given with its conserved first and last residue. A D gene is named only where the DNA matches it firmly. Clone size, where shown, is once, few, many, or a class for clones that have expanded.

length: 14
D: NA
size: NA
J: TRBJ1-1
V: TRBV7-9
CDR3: CASSYIDAGTEAFF
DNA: TGTGCCAGCAGTTATATCGACGCAGGGACTGAAGCTTTCTTT

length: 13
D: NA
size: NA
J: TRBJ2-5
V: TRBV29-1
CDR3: CSHGLQPQETQYF
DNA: TGCAGCCACGGACTACAACCCCAAGAGACCCAGTACTTC

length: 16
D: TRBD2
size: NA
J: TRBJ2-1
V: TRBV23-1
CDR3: CASSQFSSGRANEQFF
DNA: TGCGCCAGCAGTCAATTTTCTAGCGGGAGGGCCAATGAGCAGTTCTTC

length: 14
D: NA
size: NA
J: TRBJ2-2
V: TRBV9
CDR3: CASTADTNTGELFF
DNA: TGTGCCAGCACGGCGGACACGAACACCGGGGAGCTGTTTTTT

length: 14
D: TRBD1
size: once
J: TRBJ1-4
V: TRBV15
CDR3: CATRNRGDNEKLFF
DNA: TGTGCCACCAGAAACAGGGGGGATAATGAAAAACTGTTTTTT

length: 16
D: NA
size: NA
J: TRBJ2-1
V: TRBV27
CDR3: CASSLSPTRRVNEQFF
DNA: TGTGCCAGCAGTTTATCTCCTACCAGACGGGTAAATGAGCAGTTCTTC

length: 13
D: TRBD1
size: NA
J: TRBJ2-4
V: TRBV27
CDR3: CASSLTGGVIQYF
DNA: TGTGCCAGCAGTTTAACAGGGGGTGTCATTCAGTACTTC

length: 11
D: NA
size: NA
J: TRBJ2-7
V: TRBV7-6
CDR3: CASRTGSGWYF
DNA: TGTGCCAGCAGAACAGGGTCTGGGTGGTACTTC

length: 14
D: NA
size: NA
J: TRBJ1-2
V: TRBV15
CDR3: CATSRGQGGYGYTF
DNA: TGTGCCACCAGCAGAGGGCAGGGAGGGTATGGCTACACCTTC

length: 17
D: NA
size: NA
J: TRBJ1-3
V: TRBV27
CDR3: CASSLSVPGPYGNTIYF
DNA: TGTGCCAGCAGTTTAAGTGTGCCAGGGCCATACGGAAACACCATATATTTT

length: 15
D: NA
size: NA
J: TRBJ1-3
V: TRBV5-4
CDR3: CASSHGQGSRNTIYF
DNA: TGTGCCAGCAGCCATGGGCAGGGATCGCGAAACACCATATATTTT

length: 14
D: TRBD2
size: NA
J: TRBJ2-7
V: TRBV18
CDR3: CASSERGYPYEQYF
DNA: TGTGCCAGCTCAGAGCGGGGTTATCCCTACGAGCAGTACTTC

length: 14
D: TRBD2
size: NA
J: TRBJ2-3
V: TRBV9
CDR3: CASSARSGGGTQYF
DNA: TGTGCCAGCAGCGCCCGCAGCGGGGGGGGAACGCAGTATTTT

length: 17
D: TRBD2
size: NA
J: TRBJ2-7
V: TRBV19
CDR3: CASTVPPPGRVGNEQYF
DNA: TGTGCCAGTACAGTGCCACCCCCGGGGAGGGTGGGTAACGAGCAGTACTTC

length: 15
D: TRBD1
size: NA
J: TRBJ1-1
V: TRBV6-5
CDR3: CASGRRDRRNTEAFF
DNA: TGTGCCAGCGGTCGTCGGGACAGGAGGAACACTGAAGCTTTCTTT

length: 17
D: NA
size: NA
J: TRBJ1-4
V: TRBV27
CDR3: CASSLSLSWGGGEKLFF
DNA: TGTGCCAGCAGTTTATCGTTATCTTGGGGGGGTGGAGAAAAACTGTTTTTT

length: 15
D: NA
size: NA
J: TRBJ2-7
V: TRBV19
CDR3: CASSIKGVGSYEQYF
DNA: TGTGCCAGTAGTATTAAAGGGGTTGGATCCTACGAGCAGTACTTC

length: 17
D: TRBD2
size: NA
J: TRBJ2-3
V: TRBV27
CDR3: CASSLWPSGTRTDTQYF
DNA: TGTGCCAGCAGTTTATGGCCTAGCGGGACCCGCACAGATACGCAGTATTTT

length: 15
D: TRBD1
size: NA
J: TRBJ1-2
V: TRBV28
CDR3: CASSSLDRGLIGYTF
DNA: TGTGCCAGCAGTTCGCTAGACAGGGGGTTAATCGGCTACACCTTC

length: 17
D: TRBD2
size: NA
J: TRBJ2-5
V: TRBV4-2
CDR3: CASSQGEAGGRWETQYF
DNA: TGTGCCAGCAGCCAAGGGGAGGCGGGAGGGCGTTGGGAGACCCAGTACTTC

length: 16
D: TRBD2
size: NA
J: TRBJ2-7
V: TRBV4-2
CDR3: CASSPNEREGYYEQYF
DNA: TGTGCCAGCAGCCCGAACGAGCGGGAGGGTTACTACGAGCAGTACTTC

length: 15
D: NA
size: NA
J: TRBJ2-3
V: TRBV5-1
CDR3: CASSVTGTSTDTQYF
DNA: TGCGCCAGCAGCGTAACCGGGACTAGCACAGATACGCAGTATTTT

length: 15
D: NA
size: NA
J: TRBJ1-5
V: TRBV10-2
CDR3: CASSESSQGNQPQHF
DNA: TGCGCCAGCAGTGAGTCGAGCCAGGGCAATCAGCCCCAGCATTTT

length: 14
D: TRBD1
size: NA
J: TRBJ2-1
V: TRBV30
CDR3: CAWRVDRGHNEQFF
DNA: TGTGCCTGGAGAGTGGACAGGGGTCACAATGAGCAGTTCTTC

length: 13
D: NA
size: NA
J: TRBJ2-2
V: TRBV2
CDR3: CASNAAVTGELFF
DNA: TGTGCCAGCAACGCGGCCGTCACCGGGGAGCTGTTTTTT

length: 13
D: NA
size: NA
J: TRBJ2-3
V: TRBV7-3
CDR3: CASSPGGTDTQYF
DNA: TGTGCCAGCAGCCCAGGGGGGACAGATACGCAGTATTTT

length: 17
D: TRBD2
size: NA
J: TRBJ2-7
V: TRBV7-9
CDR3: CASSLAVGLAGPFEQYF
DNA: TGTGCCAGCAGCTTAGCGGTGGGACTAGCGGGGCCCTTCGAGCAGTACTTC

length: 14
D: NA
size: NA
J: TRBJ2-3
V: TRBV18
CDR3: CASSPIWADTTQYF
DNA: TGTGCCAGCTCACCAATCTGGGCCGATACGACGCAGTATTTT

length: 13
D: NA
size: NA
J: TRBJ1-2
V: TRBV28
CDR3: CASSTGLGYGYTF
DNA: TGTGCCAGCAGCACGGGATTGGGCTATGGCTACACCTTC

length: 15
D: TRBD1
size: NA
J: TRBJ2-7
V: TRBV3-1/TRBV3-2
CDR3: CASSHTGTGGIEQYF
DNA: TGTGCCAGCAGCCATACCGGGACAGGGGGCATCGAGCAGTACTTC

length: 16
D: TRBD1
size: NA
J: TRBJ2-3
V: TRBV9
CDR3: CASSVDGTGGTDTQYF
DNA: TGTGCCAGCAGCGTGGACGGGACAGGGGGCACAGATACGCAGTATTTT

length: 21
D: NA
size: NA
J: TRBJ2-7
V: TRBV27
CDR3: CASSLSGGLLAGFGSGYEQYF
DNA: TGTGCCAGCAGTTTATCGGGCGGTCTCCTAGCCGGGTTTGGTAGCGGCTACGAGCAGTACTTC

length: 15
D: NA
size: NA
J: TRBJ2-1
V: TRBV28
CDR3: CASSSPEQGRNEQFF
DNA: TGTGCCAGCAGTTCTCCTGAACAGGGGAGGAATGAGCAGTTCTTC

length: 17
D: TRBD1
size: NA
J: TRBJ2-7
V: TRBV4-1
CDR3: CASSQAFGSGQGDEQYF
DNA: TGCGCCAGCAGCCAAGCATTCGGATCGGGACAGGGGGACGAGCAGTACTTC

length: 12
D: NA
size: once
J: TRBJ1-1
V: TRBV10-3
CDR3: CAIRAGNTEAFF
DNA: TGTGCCATCAGGGCAGGGAACACTGAAGCTTTCTTT

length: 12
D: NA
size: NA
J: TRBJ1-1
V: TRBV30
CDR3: CAWSVQGGEAFF
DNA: TGTGCCTGGAGTGTACAGGGTGGTGAAGCTTTCTTT

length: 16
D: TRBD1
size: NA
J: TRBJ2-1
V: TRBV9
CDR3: CASSVGGTGVYNEQFF
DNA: TGTGCCAGCAGCGTAGGCGGGACAGGGGTATACAATGAGCAGTTCTTC

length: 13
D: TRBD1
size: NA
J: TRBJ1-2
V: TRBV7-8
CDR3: CASSSGTAYGYTF
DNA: TGTGCCAGCAGCTCGGGGACAGCCTATGGCTACACCTTC

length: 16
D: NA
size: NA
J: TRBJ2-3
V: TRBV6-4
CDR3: CASSDRAGTSTDTQYF
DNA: TGTGCCAGCAGTGACAGAGCAGGGACTAGCACAGATACGCAGTATTTT

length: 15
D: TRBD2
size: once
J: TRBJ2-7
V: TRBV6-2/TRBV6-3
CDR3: CASSLGLAGIYEQYF
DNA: TGTGCCAGCAGTCTCGGACTAGCGGGAATTTACGAGCAGTACTTC